This T cell receptor (beta chain) was sequenced during a study of blood T cell repertoires in COVID-19. Study-level information: Sources were T cells, B-cell-depleted T cells, or PBMCs; the material itself was cDNA or gDNA.

Participants were placed into cohorts based on the clinical history they reported. Recovered status applied to Cohort 3 donors who had two consecutive negative PCRs. It also applied to those with clearance or with symptom resolution. The CDR3 length is 14 residues. Trimming removed 5 bases at V and 6 bases at J, with 13 bases between. CDR1 and CDR2 (germline): LGHNT, FRNRAP. Per the authors' pipeline: Scientists estimated how many nucleated cells there were by amplifying reference gene primers. Sequenced by immunoSEQ multiplex PCR; TCRdb stores in-frame clones only, minus some. That table supplies the V and J calls and clone size; D and trimming were determined from the DNA. This table holds approximately 200,000 clones, roughly four fifths found once.

The sample comprised PBMCs or T cells enriched from blood (not recorded which). The rearrangement links TRBV12-5 to TRBJ1-4; tentative D call: TRBD1 (6 bases). The TCR comes from a man aged 40-55 years who had recovered from COVID-19. The CDR3 DNA follows: TGTGCTAGTGGTCGGACAGATCGGGATGAAAAACTGTTTTTT. Encoded protein: CASGRTDRDEKLFF.